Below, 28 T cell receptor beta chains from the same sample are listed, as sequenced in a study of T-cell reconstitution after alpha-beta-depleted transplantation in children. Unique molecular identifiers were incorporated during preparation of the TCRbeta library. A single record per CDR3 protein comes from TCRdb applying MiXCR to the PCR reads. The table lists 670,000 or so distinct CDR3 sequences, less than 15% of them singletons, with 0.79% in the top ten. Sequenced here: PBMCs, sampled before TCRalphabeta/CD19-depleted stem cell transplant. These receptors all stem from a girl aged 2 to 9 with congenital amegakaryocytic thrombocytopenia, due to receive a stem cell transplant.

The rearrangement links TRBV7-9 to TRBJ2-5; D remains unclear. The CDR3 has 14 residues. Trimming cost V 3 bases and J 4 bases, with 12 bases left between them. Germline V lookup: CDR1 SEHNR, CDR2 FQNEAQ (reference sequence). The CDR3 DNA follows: TGTGCCAGCAGCTTTGAATCTTGGCGAGAGACCCAGTACTTC. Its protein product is CASSFESWRETQYF.

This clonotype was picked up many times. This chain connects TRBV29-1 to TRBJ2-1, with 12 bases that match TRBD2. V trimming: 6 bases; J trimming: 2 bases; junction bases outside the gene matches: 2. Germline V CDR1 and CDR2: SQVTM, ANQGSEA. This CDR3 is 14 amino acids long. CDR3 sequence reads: CSVLAGGPYNEQFF. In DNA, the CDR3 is TGCAGCGTCCTAGCGGGAGGGCCCTACAATGAGCAGTTCTTC.

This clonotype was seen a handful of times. The CDR3: CAISALTGTTGELFF. The CDR3 DNA sequence: TGTGCCATCAGTGCCCTGACAGGGACCACCGGGGAGCTGTTTTTT. The chain uses TRBV10-3 and TRBJ2-2; the match to TRBD1 covers 7 bases. The CDR3 is made up of 15 amino acids. With 4 bases clipped from V and 4 bases from J, the junction kept 6 bases outside the gene matches. Looked up from germline, CDR1 is ENHRY and CDR2 is SYGVKD.

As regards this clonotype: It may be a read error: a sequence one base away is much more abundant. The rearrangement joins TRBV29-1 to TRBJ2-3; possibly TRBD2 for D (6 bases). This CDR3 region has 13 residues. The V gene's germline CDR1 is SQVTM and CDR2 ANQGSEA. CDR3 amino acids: CCVGTRYADTQYF. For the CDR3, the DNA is TGCTGCGTAGGGACTCGATACGCAGATACGCAGTATTTT.

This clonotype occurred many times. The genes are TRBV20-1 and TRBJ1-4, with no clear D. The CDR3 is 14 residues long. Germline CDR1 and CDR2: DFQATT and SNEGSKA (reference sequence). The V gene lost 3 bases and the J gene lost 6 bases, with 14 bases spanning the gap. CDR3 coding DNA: TGCAGTGCTAGCGGAAGGTTCGGGGATGAAAAACTGTTTTTT. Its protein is CSASGRFGDEKLFF.

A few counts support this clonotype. For the CDR3, the DNA is TGTGCCAGCAGGAAAGGCGGTTCCTACGAGCAGTACTTC. It translates to CASRKGGSYEQYF. This chain connects TRBV7-2 to TRBJ2-7; the D is unclear. Per the germline V gene, CDR1 is SGHTA and CDR2 is FQGNSA. The germline V and J ends were trimmed by 6 bases and 1 base, with 10 bases remaining between them. The CDR3 contains 13 residues. Variable domain in full (rest from reference TRBV7-2 and TRBJ2-7): GAGVSQSPSNKVTEKGKDVELRCDPISGHTALYWYRQSLGQGLEFLIYFQGNSAPDKSGLPSDRFSAERTGGSVSTLTIQRTQQEDSAVYLCASRKGGSYEQYFGPGTRLTVT.

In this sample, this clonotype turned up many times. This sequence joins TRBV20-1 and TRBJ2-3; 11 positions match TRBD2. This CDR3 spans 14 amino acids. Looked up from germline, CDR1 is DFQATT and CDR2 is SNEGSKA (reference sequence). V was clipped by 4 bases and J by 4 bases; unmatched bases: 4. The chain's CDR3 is CSAKLAGVSDTQYF. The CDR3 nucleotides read TGCAGTGCTAAACTAGCGGGAGTATCAGATACGCAGTATTTT.

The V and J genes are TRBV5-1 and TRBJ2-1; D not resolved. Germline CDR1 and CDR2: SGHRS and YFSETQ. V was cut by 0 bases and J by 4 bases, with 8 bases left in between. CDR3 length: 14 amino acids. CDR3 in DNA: TGCGCCAGCAGCTTGGACCGACTGTACAATGAGCAGTTCTTC. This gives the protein CASSLDRLYNEQFF.

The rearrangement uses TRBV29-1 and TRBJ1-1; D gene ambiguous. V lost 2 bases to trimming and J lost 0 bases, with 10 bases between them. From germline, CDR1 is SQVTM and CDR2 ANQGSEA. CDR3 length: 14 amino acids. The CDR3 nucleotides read TGCAGCGTTGAATGGGCAGTTTTGAACACTGAAGCTTTCTTT. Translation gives CSVEWAVLNTEAFF.

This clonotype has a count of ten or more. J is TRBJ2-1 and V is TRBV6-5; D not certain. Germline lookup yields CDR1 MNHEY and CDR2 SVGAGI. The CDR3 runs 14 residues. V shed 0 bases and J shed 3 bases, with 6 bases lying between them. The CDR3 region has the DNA TGTGCCAGCAGTTACTCGCTAGGCTACAATGAGCAGTTCTTC. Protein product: CASSYSLGYNEQFF.

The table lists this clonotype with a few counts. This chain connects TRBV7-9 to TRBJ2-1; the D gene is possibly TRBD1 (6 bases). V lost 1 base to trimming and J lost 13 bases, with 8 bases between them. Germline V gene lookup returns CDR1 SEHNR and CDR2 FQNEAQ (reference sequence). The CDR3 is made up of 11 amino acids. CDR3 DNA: TGTGCCAGCAGCTTAGGGGGACAACAGTTCTTC. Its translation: CASSLGGQQFF.

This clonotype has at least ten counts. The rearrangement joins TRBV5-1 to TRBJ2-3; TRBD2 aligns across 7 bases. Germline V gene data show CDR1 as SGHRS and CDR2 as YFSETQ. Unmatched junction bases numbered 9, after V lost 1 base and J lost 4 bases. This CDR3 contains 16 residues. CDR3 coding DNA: TGCGCCAGCAGCTTGCAGCGGGACGGGCCCGCAGATACGCAGTATTTT. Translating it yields CASSLQRDGPADTQYF.

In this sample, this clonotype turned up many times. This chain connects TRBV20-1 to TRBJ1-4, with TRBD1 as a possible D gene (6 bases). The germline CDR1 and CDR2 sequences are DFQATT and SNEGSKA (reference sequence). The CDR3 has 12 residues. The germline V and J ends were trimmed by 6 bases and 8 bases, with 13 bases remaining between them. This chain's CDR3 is CSAPQGNEKLFF. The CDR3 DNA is TGCAGTGCACCGCAGGGGAACGAAAAACTGTTTTTT.

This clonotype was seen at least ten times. CDR3 nucleotide sequence: TGCAGCGTTGCTTCAGGGCCCAACACTGAAGCTTTCTTT. Encoded protein: CSVASGPNTEAFF. The rearrangement joins TRBV29-1 to TRBJ1-1; tentatively, D is TRBD1 (5 bases). V lost 4 bases and J lost 2, with 11 bases in between. The CDR3 spans 13 residues. Germline CDR1 and CDR2: SQVTM and ANQGSEA.

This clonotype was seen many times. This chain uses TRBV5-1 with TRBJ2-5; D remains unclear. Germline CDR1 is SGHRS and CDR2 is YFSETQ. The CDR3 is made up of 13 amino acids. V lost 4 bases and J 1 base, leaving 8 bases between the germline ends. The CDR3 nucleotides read TGCGCCAGCAGCGATGGCGGCCAAGAGACCCAGTACTTC. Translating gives CASSDGGQETQYF.

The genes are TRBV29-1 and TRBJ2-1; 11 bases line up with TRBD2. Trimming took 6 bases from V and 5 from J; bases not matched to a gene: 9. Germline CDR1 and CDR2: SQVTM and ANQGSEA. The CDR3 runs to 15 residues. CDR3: CSVEPSGRFHNEQFF. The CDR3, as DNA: TGCAGCGTGGAACCTAGCGGGAGGTTCCACAATGAGCAGTTCTTC.

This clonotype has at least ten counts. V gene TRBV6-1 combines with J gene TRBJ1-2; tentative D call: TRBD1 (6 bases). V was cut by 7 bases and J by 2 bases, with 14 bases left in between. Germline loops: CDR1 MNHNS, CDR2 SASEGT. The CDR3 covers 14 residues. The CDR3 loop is CASTPHGQNYGYTF. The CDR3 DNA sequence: TGTGCCAGCACCCCACACGGACAGAACTATGGCTACACCTTC.

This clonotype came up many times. CDR3 in DNA: TGTGCCAGCAAGGGGGGAGATACGCAGTATTTT. Translated: CASKGGDTQYF. The chain uses TRBV11-2 and TRBJ2-3; the D gene could be TRBD1 or TRBD2 (6 bases each). CDR1 SGHAT and CDR2 FQNNGV come from the germline V gene. The CDR3 contains 11 residues. V shed 7 bases and J shed 5 bases, with 7 bases lying between them. The variable domain in full, with the rest retrieved from reference TRBV11-2 and TRBJ2-3, is EAGVAQSPRYKIIEKRQSVAFWCNPISGHATLYWYQQILGQGPKLLIQFQNNGVVDDSQLPKDRFSAERLKGVDSTLKIQPAKLEDSAVYLCASKGGDTQYFGPGTRLTVL.

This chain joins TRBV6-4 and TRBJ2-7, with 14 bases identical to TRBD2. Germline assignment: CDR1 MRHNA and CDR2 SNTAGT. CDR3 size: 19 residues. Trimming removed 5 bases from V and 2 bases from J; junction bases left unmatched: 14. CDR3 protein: CASSRLIRGLAGDPYEQYF. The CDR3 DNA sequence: TGTGCCAGCAGTCGCCTCATCAGGGGACTAGCGGGAGACCCCTACGAGCAGTACTTC.

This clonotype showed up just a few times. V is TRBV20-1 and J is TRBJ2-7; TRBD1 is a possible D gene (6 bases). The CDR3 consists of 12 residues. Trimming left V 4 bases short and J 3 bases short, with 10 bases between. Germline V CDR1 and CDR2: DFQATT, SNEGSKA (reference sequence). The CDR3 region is CSATLDSYEQYF. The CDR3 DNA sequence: TGCAGTGCTACCCTGGACAGCTACGAGCAGTACTTC.

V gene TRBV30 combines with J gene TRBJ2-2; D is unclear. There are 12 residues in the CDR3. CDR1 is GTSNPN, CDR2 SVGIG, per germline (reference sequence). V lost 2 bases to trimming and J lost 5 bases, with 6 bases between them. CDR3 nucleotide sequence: TGTGCCTGGAGTCAAGGGACCGGGGAGCTGTTTTTT. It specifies CAWSQGTGELFF.

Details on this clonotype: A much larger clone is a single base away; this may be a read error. The CDR3 loop is CASSFVSGEKLFF. The CDR3 DNA reads as TGTGCCAGCAGCTTTGTTTCTGGTGAAAAACTGTTTTTT. The chain couples TRBV7-9 to TRBJ1-4; unclear D gene. CDR1 and CDR2 from the germline V gene are SEHNR and FQNEAQ (reference sequence). V dropped 3 bases and J dropped 7 bases, with 9 bases sitting between them. This CDR3 spans 13 amino acids.

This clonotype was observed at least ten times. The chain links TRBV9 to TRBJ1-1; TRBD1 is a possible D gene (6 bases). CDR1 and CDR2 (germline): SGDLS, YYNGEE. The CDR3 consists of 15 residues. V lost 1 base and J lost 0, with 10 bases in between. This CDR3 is CASSVQGGLNTEAFF. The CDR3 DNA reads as TGTGCCAGCAGCGTACAAGGGGGATTGAACACTGAAGCTTTCTTT.

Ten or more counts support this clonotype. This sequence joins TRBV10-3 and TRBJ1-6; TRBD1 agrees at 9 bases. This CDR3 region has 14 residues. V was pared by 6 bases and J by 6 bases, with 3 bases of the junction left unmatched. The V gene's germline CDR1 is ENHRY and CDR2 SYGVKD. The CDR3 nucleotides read TGTGCCATCAGACAGGGGGCGGGTAATTCACCCCTCCACTTT. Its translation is CAIRQGAGNSPLHF.

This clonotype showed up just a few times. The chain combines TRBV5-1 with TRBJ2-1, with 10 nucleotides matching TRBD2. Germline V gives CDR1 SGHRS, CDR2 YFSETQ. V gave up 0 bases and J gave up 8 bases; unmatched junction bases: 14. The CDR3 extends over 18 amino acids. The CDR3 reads CASSLEVWLAGAGHEQFF. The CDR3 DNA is TGCGCCAGCAGCTTGGAAGTTTGGCTAGCGGGAGCCGGACATGAGCAGTTCTTC.

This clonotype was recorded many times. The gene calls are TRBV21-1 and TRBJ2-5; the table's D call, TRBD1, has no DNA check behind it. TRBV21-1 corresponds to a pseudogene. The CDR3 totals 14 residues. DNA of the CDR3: TGTGCCAGCAACAGGACAGAATGGAAAGAGACCCAGTACTTC. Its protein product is CASNRTEWKETQYF.

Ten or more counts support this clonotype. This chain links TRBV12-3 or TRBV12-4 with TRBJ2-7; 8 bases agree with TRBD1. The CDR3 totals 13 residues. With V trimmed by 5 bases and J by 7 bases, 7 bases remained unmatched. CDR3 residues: CASSPGQAVEQYF. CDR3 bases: TGTGCCAGCAGTCCGGGACAGGCTGTTGAGCAGTACTTC.

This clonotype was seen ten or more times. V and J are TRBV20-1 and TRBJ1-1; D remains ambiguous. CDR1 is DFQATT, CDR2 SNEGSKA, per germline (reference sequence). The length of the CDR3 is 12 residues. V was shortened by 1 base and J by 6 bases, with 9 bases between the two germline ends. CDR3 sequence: CSARGYTAEAFF. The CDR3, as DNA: TGCAGTGCTAGAGGGTATACGGCTGAAGCTTTCTTT.